This T cell receptor (beta chain) originates from a study of Ad26.COV2.S vaccination and SARS-CoV-2 variants. The CDR3 consists of 16 residues. V dropped 1 base and J dropped 4 bases, with 15 bases sitting between them. Germline V gene sequence: CDR1 MGHRA, CDR2 YSYEKL. The treatment: roughly 19 received Ad26.COV2.S at low or high dose, single or two shots; roughly 5 received placebo; per-sample allocation not given. Sampling occurred on day 63 after the first vaccine or placebo injection. Within Boston, the person who donated was an adult of 18-55 years. Using immunoSEQ multiplex PCR, the repertoire was profiled, and TCRdb retains in-frame clones only, with some absent. This sample has around 400,000 clones, with approximately 90% found just once.

The specimen was peripheral blood, collected in a trial of Ad26.COV2.S vaccine versus placebo. The origin of this receptor is a person aged 18-60 years who received the Ad26.COV2.S COVID-19 vaccine or a placebo. The V call is TRBV4-1, the J call TRBJ2-3; TRBD2 might be the D (6 bases). The CDR3 DNA reads TGCGCCAGCAGCCAAGGAGGGTCGGGAGTTTCAGATACGCAGTATTTT. Translating it yields CASSQGGSGVSDTQYF.